Presented here are 12 T cell receptor beta chains from one specimen sequenced in a study of technical replicates of blood from a few donors. Method: immunoSEQ multiplex PCR; TCRdb's copy keeps in-frame clones and lacks some. The sample has about 66,000 clones, approximately 87% seen once. The specimen sequenced was PBMCs. These receptors came from a human donor in good health. Some clones in this sample may be carry-over from other donors' samples.

CDR3 sequence reads: CASSSWAVGEETQYF. CDR3 nucleotide sequence: TGTGCCAGCAGCTCCTGGGCGGTGGGAGAGGAGACCCAGTACTTC. The chain links TRBV13 to TRBJ2-5; possibly TRBD2 for D (5 bases). The CDR3 has 15 residues. The V end lost 4 bases, the J end lost 5 bases, and 17 bases lay between the germline ends. The germline V gene encodes CDR1 PRHDT and CDR2 FYEKMQ (reference sequence).

V gene TRBV21-1 combines with J gene TRBJ2-7; no DNA check was done on the table's D call, TRBD1. TRBV21-1 is tagged as a pseudogene. The CDR3 contains 14 residues. The CDR3 DNA sequence: TGTGCCAGCAGCAAAGACAGGGACGAGTACGAGCAGTACTTC. As protein: CASSKDRDEYEQYF.

V is TRBV6-5 and J is TRBJ2-1; D call uncertain. CDR3 length: 12 residues. Germline V gene lookup returns CDR1 MNHEY and CDR2 SVGAGI. Trimming removed 5 bases from V and 8 bases from J, with 10 bases in between. CDR3 sequence reads: CASSRSADEQFF. The DNA of the CDR3 is TGTGCCAGCAGTCGATCTGCAGATGAGCAGTTCTTC.

The genes are TRBV5-4 and TRBJ2-2; the match to TRBD2 covers 8 bases. The CDR3 has 15 amino acids. The J segment lost 7 bases and the V segment lost 0 bases, leaving 5 bases of the junction unmatched. In germline, CDR1 is SGHNT, CDR2 YYREEE (reference sequence). Here the CDR3 DNA reads TGTGCCAGCAGCTTGGAATCTGCGGGGGGCGGGGAGCTGTTTTTT. Translation: CASSLESAGGGELFF.

The chain has TRBV18 and TRBJ1-2; D ambiguous. Trimming removed 0 bases from V and 8 bases from J, with 13 bases in between. This CDR3 is built from 14 residues. The V gene's germline CDR1 is KGHSH and CDR2 LQKENI. CDR3 protein: CASSPPNSFRGYTF. The CDR3 DNA follows: TGTGCCAGCTCACCACCCAACAGCTTCCGGGGCTACACCTTC.

The chain joins TRBV19 to TRBJ2-7; 9 bases agree with TRBD2. The CDR3 sequence is 15 residues long. J lost 0 bases, V lost 6 bases, and 6 bases had no gene match. The germline gives CDR1 LNHDA, CDR2 SQIVND (reference sequence). CDR3 sequence (DNA): TGTGCCAGTAGCGACCGGACTAGCGCCTCCTACGAGCAGTACTTC. This translates into CASSDRTSASYEQYF.

The rearrangement uses TRBV4-3 and TRBJ2-7; 10 bases map to TRBD1. The CDR3 runs to 18 residues. The ends lost 3 bases at V and 7 bases at J; junction bases unmatched: 18. Germline CDR1 reads LGHNA; CDR2 reads YSLEER. CDR3 sequence (DNA): TGCGCCAGCAGCCAGGAAGAATTTCCACCGGGACAGGGGAAGGAGCAGTACTTC. Protein product: CASSQEEFPPGQGKEQYF.

V and J are TRBV5-1 and TRBJ2-5; D gene ambiguous. CDR3 size: 12 residues. The V end was cut by 4 bases, the J end by 2 bases, with 6 bases between. CDR1 SGHRS and CDR2 YFSETQ come from the germline V gene. CDR3 DNA: TGCGCCAGCAGCGCCCTACAAGAGACCCAGTACTTC. It translates to CASSALQETQYF.

The J gene is TRBJ2-7, the V gene TRBV9, with 9 bases matching TRBD1. Germline assignment: CDR1 SGDLS and CDR2 YYNGEE. This CDR3 region has 15 residues. Unmatched junction bases numbered 2, after V lost 0 bases and J lost 1 base. This chain's CDR3 is CASSVGGQGSYEQYF. Written as DNA, the CDR3 is TGTGCCAGCAGCGTAGGGGGACAGGGTTCCTACGAGCAGTACTTC.

CDR3 sequence: CASSPRGAAGNTIYF. The CDR3, as DNA: TGTGCCAGCTCACCGCGTGGGGCGGCTGGAAACACCATATATTTT. This chain connects TRBV18 to TRBJ1-3; weak D call: TRBD1 (5 bases). Germline CDR1 and CDR2: KGHSH and LQKENI. The V end was cut by 3 bases, the J end by 2 bases, with 11 bases between. CDR3 length: 15 amino acids.

This chain connects TRBV11-2 to TRBJ2-5, with 11 bases that match TRBD2. The germline V gene encodes CDR1 SGHAT and CDR2 FQNNGV. V shed 2 bases and J 1 base; nucleotides not matched to a gene: 6. The CDR3 has 17 amino acids. This chain's CDR3 is CASSLLPSGGPQETQYF. In DNA, the CDR3 is TGTGCCAGCAGCTTACTTCCTAGCGGGGGGCCCCAAGAGACCCAGTACTTC.

This clone was detected once. V and J are TRBV27 and TRBJ1-5, with D hard to call. There are 12 residues in the CDR3. V lost 9 bases to trimming and J lost 3 bases, with 9 bases between them. Looked up from germline, CDR1 is MNHEY and CDR2 is SMNVEV (reference sequence). CDR3 coding DNA: TGTGCCAGTGGACGGGACAATCAGCCCCAGCATTTT. Translated: CASGRDNQPQHF.